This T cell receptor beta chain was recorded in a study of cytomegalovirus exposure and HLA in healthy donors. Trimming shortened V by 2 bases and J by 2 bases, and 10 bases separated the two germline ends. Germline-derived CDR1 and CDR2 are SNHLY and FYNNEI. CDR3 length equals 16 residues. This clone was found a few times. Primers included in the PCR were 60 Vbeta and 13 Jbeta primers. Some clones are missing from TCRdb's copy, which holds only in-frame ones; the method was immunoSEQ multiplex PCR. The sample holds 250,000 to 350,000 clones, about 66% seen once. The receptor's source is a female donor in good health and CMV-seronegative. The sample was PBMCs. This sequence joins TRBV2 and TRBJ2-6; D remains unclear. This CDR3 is CASSELTPAGANVLTF. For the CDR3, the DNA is TGTGCCAGCAGTGAACTAACCCCCGCTGGGGCCAACGTCCTGACTTTC.